The next 31 T cell receptor beta chains were all read from a single sample in a study of T cell repertoires in breast cancer. A second nested PCR with blocking oligonucleotides suppressed unpaired genes. Each CDR3 protein is one row after TCRdb ran MiXCR on the emulsion pairing reads. In the table there are tens of thousands of distinct CDR3 sequences, about 48% of which are singletons. Primers covering all TCR V genes were used in emulsion RT-PCR on CD8+ T cells. Material for sequencing was CD8+ T cells. The receptors were sampled from a pool of human donors with breast cancer or a healthy control (not recorded which).

The chain combines TRBV4-2 with TRBJ1-1; 9 bases align to TRBD1. V shed 0 bases and J 1 base; nucleotides not matched to a gene: 3. Germline values: CDR1 LGHNA, CDR2 YNFKEQ. The CDR3 sequence is 16 residues long. The DNA of the CDR3 is TGTGCCAGCAGCCAAGAGGGGACAGGGAGGAACACTGAAGCTTTCTTT. As protein: CASSQEGTGRNTEAFF.

The table lists this clonotype with a few counts. Mismatch with germline at one junction end may stem from a read error. This sequence joins TRBV12-3 or TRBV12-4 and TRBJ1-1; tentatively, D is TRBD1 (5 bases). The length of the CDR3 is 13 residues. DNA of the CDR3: TGTGCCAGCAGTTCTGAACCCGGGACTTTGCTTCACTTT. Translating it yields CASSSEPGTLLHF.

This clonotype was seen a single time. The chain joins TRBV3-1 to TRBJ2-1; D possibly corresponds to TRBD2 (5 bases). Trimming left V 1 base short and J 3 bases short, with 10 bases between. Germline values: CDR1 LGHDT, CDR2 YNNKEL (reference sequence). The CDR3 has 15 amino acids. The CDR3, as DNA: TGTGCCAGCAGCCAAGGTTCCACTAGCTACAATGAGCAGTTCTTC. The encoded protein is CASSQGSTSYNEQFF.

This clonotype was seen ten or more times. This CDR3 reads CASSIRRAGKNEQFF. In DNA form, the CDR3 reads TGTGCCAGCAGTATCCGGCGGGCAGGGAAGAATGAGCAGTTCTTC. The rearrangement links TRBV6-1 to TRBJ2-1; D might be TRBD1 or TRBD2, each matching 5 bases. Germline V gene sequence: CDR1 MNHNS, CDR2 SASEGT. With 5 bases removed from V and 7 bases from J, the gap between germline ends came to 18 bases. The CDR3 is made up of 15 amino acids.

This clonotype was counted at least ten times. The chain couples TRBV27 to TRBJ2-1, with a weak D call TRBD1 (6 bases). This CDR3 spans 13 amino acids. Trimming took off 3 bases at V and 8 bases at J, with 11 bases between the two ends. From germline, CDR1 is MNHEY and CDR2 SMNVEV (reference sequence). The CDR3 reads CASSFQGIDEQFF. CDR3 bases: TGTGCCAGCAGTTTCCAGGGGATTGATGAGCAGTTCTTC.

The chain has TRBV7-9 and TRBJ2-3; TRBD1 aligns across 8 bases. V was clipped by 2 bases and J by 2 bases; unmatched bases: 6. This CDR3 region has 16 residues. Germline loops: CDR1 SEHNR, CDR2 FQNEAQ (reference sequence). CDR3 coding DNA: TGTGCCAGCAGCTTACGGACAGGGTCCCCCACAGATACGCAGTATTTT. Its translation: CASSLRTGSPTDTQYF.

This chain links TRBV7-7 with TRBJ2-7; D is unresolved. In germline, CDR1 is SSHAT, CDR2 FNYEAQ (reference sequence). V shed 5 bases and J shed 6 bases, with 14 bases lying between them. The CDR3 has 13 residues. The CDR3, as DNA: TGTGCCAGCAGCATTGCTCCCTCGAGCGAGCAGTACTTC. Translated, it gives CASSIAPSSEQYF.

The chain carries TRBV4-1 and TRBJ1-1; TRBD1 might be the D (6 bases). The CDR3 consists of 14 residues. CDR1 is MGHRA, CDR2 YSYEKL, per germline. V lost 1 base and J 5 bases, leaving 11 bases between the germline ends. CDR3 region: CASSQAGAGTEAFF. The CDR3 DNA is TGCGCCAGCAGCCAAGCGGGGGCTGGGACTGAAGCTTTCTTT.

The chain carries TRBV7-2 and TRBJ1-6; weak D call: TRBD1 (5 bases). Trimming removed 5 bases at V and 10 bases at J, with 18 bases between. Germline assignment: CDR1 SGHTA and CDR2 FQGNSA. There are 15 residues in the CDR3. CDR3 region: CASSRGGGSESPLHF. The CDR3 region has the DNA TGTGCCAGCAGCCGGGGGGGGGGGAGTGAATCACCCCTCCACTTT.

The V call is TRBV4-1, the J call TRBJ1-2; the match to TRBD1 covers 10 bases. Germline values: CDR1 MGHRA, CDR2 YSYEKL. V was pared by 3 bases and J by 5 bases, with 12 bases of the junction left unmatched. CDR3 length: 17 residues. In DNA, the CDR3 is TGCGCCAGCAGCCAGGAAGTGGGGACAGGGGTATCATATGGCTACACCTTC. It codes for CASSQEVGTGVSYGYTF.

This sequence joins TRBV5-4 and TRBJ2-2, with TRBD2 identical over 14 bases. The CDR3 sequence is 16 residues long. The J segment lost 4 bases and the V segment lost 3 bases, leaving 2 bases of the junction unmatched. From germline, CDR1 is SGHNT and CDR2 YYREEE (reference sequence). In nucleotides, the CDR3 is TGTGCCAGCAGCTCGGGACTAGCGGGGGTCACCGGGGAGCTGTTTTTT. It specifies CASSSGLAGVTGELFF.

CDR3 sequence (DNA): TGTGCCAGCAGCCAAACTAACTATGGCTACACCTTC. Protein product: CASSQTNYGYTF. The V call is TRBV13, the J call TRBJ1-2; D uncertain. V lost 5 bases and J 0 bases, leaving 4 bases between the germline ends. There are 12 residues in the CDR3. Germline values: CDR1 PRHDT, CDR2 FYEKMQ (reference sequence). Using reference TRBV13 and TRBJ1-2 for the parts outside the CDR3, the full variable domain is AAGVIQSPRHLIKEKRETATLKCYPIPRHDTVYWYQQGPGQDPQFLISFYEKMQSDKGSIPDRFSAQQFSDYHSELNMSSLELGDSALYFCASSQTNYGYTFGSGTRLTVV.

The chain combines TRBV20-1 with TRBJ2-1, with 8 bases matching TRBD1. The ends lost 1 base at V and 9 bases at J; junction bases unmatched: 5. The germline CDR1 and CDR2 sequences are DFQATT and SNEGSKA (reference sequence). The CDR3 runs to 13 residues. CDR3 sequence: CSARGLQGGEQFF. CDR3 sequence (DNA): TGCAGTGCTAGAGGTCTACAGGGGGGTGAGCAGTTCTTC.

This clonotype was seen only a few times. The genes are TRBV5-1 and TRBJ2-3, with D perhaps matching TRBD1 or TRBD2 (5 bases each). CDR1 is SGHRS and CDR2 is YFSETQ in the germline V gene. Trimming removed 3 bases from V and 6 bases from J, with 14 bases in between. This CDR3 has 14 amino acids. The CDR3 sequence is CASSSVMGEDTQYF. The CDR3 nucleotides read TGCGCCAGCAGCTCCGTCATGGGGGAGGATACGCAGTATTTT.

In regard to this clonotype: At one boundary the junction diverges from the germline segment, which might be a read error. V is TRBV6-2 or TRBV6-3 and J is TRBJ2-1; perhaps D is TRBD1 or TRBD2 (5 bases each). CDR1 and CDR2 from the germline V gene are MNHEY and SVGEGT. The CDR3 consists of 18 residues. The CDR3 is CASIPVARVAGRGDEQSF. Here the CDR3 DNA reads TGTGCCAGCATTCCCGTGGCGCGGGTTGCGGGCCGAGGGGATGAGCAGTCCTTC.

This sequence joins TRBV18 and TRBJ2-3, with 10 positions matching TRBD2. The CDR3 length is 15 residues. J was trimmed by 4 bases and V by 5 bases; bases with no gene match: 6. Germline values: CDR1 KGHSH, CDR2 LQKENI. CDR3 DNA sequence: TGTGCCAGCTCAGTAGCGGGAGGACGTGCAGATACGCAGTATTTT. Translated: CASSVAGGRADTQYF.

Regarding this clonotype: No conserved phenylalanine or tryptophan ends this CDR3, so it is likely a read error. The V call is TRBV2, the J call TRBJ2-3, with D hard to call. The J call may not be correct, given that the DNA end is closer to TRBJ1-1. From germline, CDR1 is SNHLY and CDR2 FYNNEI. The CDR3 is 11 amino acids. The CDR3, as DNA: TGTGCCAGCAGTGAAAGCGGGATAGCTTTCTTG. It codes for CASSESGIAFL.

In this sample, this clonotype turned up many times. The chain carries TRBV15 and TRBJ2-4, with D perhaps TRBD2 (5 bases). The V and J ends lost 3 bases and 6 bases respectively, with 12 bases between them. The CDR3 consists of 14 residues. Germline CDR1 reads LNHNV; CDR2 reads YYDKDF (reference sequence). CDR3 coding DNA: TGTGCCACCAGCAGCGACACTGGAGGAAACATTCAGTACTTC. Translation gives CATSSDTGGNIQYF. Combining the CDR3 with reference TRBV15 and TRBJ2-4 gives the whole variable domain DAMVIQNPRYQVTQFGKPVTLSCSQTLNHNVMYWYQQKSSQAPKLLFHYYDKDFNNEADTPDNFQSRRPNTSFCFLDIRSPGLGDTAMYLCATSSDTGGNIQYFGAGTRLSVL.

This clonotype was counted once. This chain connects TRBV19 to TRBJ2-7, with D perhaps matching TRBD2 (5 bases). Trimming removed 7 bases at V and 2 bases at J, with 18 bases between. The CDR3 is 15 residues long. Per the germline V gene, CDR1 is LNHDA and CDR2 is SQIVND (reference sequence). This CDR3 reads CASTPDFGLTYEQYF. The DNA of the CDR3 is TGTGCCAGTACTCCGGACTTCGGCCTGACCTACGAGCAGTACTTC. Based on the CDR3 plus reference TRBV19 and TRBJ2-7, the full variable domain is DGGITQSPKYLFRKEGQNVTLSCEQNLNHDAMYWYRQDPGQGLRLIYYSQIVNDFQKGDIAEGYSVSREKKESFPLTVTSAQKNPTAFYLCASTPDFGLTYEQYFGPGTRLTVT.

This sequence joins TRBV12-3 or TRBV12-4 and TRBJ1-6; TRBD1 agrees at 10 bases. The CDR3 has 14 residues. V gave up 5 bases and J gave up 11 bases; unmatched junction bases: 6. CDR3 in DNA: TGTGCCAGCAGTCTTGGACAGGGGGGTCCACCCCTCCACTTT. Translation: CASSLGQGGPPLHF.

The sample holds a few counts of this clonotype. The gene calls are TRBV6-1 and TRBJ2-5, with TRBD2 matching 12 bases. This CDR3 comprises 15 residues. V lost 6 bases and J lost 5; bases outside the gene matches: 7. CDR1 and CDR2 (germline): MNHNS, SASEGT. The CDR3: CASSLAGGPQETQYF. As DNA, the CDR3 is TGTGCCAGCAGCCTAGCGGGGGGGCCTCAGGAGACCCAGTACTTC.

V and J are TRBV10-1 and TRBJ2-1, with D hard to call. V lost 3 bases and J 0 bases, leaving 9 bases between the germline ends. The CDR3 sequence is 15 residues long. Germline CDR1 and CDR2: WNHNN and SYGVQD (reference sequence). The DNA for the CDR3 is TGCGCCAGCAGTGACGCGACGAGCTCCTACAATGAGCAGTTCTTC. The encoded protein is CASSDATSSYNEQFF.

V and J are TRBV20-1 and TRBJ1-5; D remains ambiguous. The germline V gene encodes CDR1 DFQATT and CDR2 SNEGSKA (reference sequence). The V gene lost 6 bases and the J gene lost 3 bases, with 12 bases spanning the gap. This CDR3 has 13 residues. CDR3: CSANPGYNQPQHF. In DNA form, the CDR3 reads TGCAGTGCAAATCCAGGTTACAATCAGCCCCAGCATTTT.

The CDR3 sequence is CASSSRPGQGASGELFF. The CDR3 nucleotides are TGTGCCAGCAGTTCACGTCCGGGACAGGGGGCCTCCGGGGAGCTGTTTTTT. The chain joins TRBV6-1 to TRBJ2-2; the match to TRBD1 covers 12 bases. This CDR3 has 17 amino acids. With V trimmed by 5 bases and J by 6 bases, 10 bases remained unmatched. CDR1 and CDR2 (germline): MNHNS, SASEGT.

The rearrangement uses TRBV7-2 and TRBJ2-7, with D possibly being TRBD1 (5 bases). The CDR3 covers 13 residues. V lost 3 bases, J lost 7 bases, and 13 bases lay in between. Germline CDR1 is SGHTA and CDR2 is FQGNSA. CDR3 coding DNA: TGTGCCAGCAGCTTTTCATCAGGACAAGAGCAGTACTTC. Protein: CASSFSSGQEQYF.

The genes are TRBV6-1 and TRBJ2-3; 10 bases agree with TRBD2. This CDR3 is built from 14 residues. The ends lost 9 bases at V and 3 bases at J; junction bases unmatched: 6. Germline-derived CDR1 and CDR2 are MNHNS and SASEGT. The CDR3 region is CASTSGTATDTQYF. The CDR3 nucleotides read TGTGCCAGTACTAGCGGGACGGCGACAGATACGCAGTATTTT.

This clonotype was seen at least ten times. The chain links TRBV28 to TRBJ2-7; the D gene is possibly TRBD1 (6 bases). The CDR3 runs 13 residues. The germline V gene has CDR1 MDHEN and CDR2 SYDVKM. Trimming left V 4 bases short and J 3 bases short, with 10 bases between. The chain's CDR3 is CASSSLDSYEQYF. The CDR3 DNA sequence: TGTGCCAGCAGTTCCCTGGACAGCTACGAGCAGTACTTC. The whole variable domain, remainder taken from reference TRBV28 and TRBJ2-7, is DVKVTQSSRYLVKRTGEKVFLECVQDMDHENMFWYRQDPGLGLRLIYFSYDVKMKEKGDIPEGYSVSREKKERFSLILESASTNQTSMYLCASSSLDSYEQYFGPGTRLTVT.

The chain recombines TRBV19 with TRBJ2-5; D is uncertain. The ends were cut back, 6 bases at V and 3 bases at J, with 14 bases in the middle. CDR1 and CDR2 from the germline V gene are LNHDA and SQIVND (reference sequence). The CDR3 is 14 residues long. The CDR3 coding sequence is TGTGCCAGTAGCAGGAAGGCAAATAAAGAGACCCAGTACTTC. Protein sequence: CASSRKANKETQYF.

This chain links TRBV12-3 or TRBV12-4 with TRBJ1-2, with TRBD1 as a possible D gene (6 bases). The length of the CDR3 is 15 residues. V was pared by 1 base and J by 8 bases, with 17 bases between. CDR3 protein: CASSLGGGQGSGYTF. CDR3 bases: TGTGCCAGCAGTTTAGGGGGGGGGCAGGGAAGCGGCTACACCTTC.

Comment on this clonotype: This may come from a read error, since a much larger clone is one base off. J is TRBJ2-2 and V is TRBV25-1; 8 bases are a match to TRBD1. Losses at the gene ends were 4 bases for V and 1 base for J; bases not matched to a gene: 5. CDR1 and CDR2 from the germline V gene are MGHDK and SYGVNS. CDR3 length: 16 residues. DNA for the CDR3: TGTGCCAGCAGTGGGCCCGGGACAGGGAACACCGGGGAGCTGTTTTTT. Amino acids: CASSGPGTGNTGELFF.

This clonotype was seen a handful of times. V is TRBV4-2 and J is TRBJ1-3; no definite D call. This CDR3 has 16 residues. Germline V CDR1 and CDR2: LGHNA, YNFKEQ. Between the trimmed V and J ends, which lost 0 bases and 0 bases, there was a span of 9 bases. In DNA, the CDR3 is TGTGCCAGCAGCCAAGATATAGGTACCTCTGGAAACACCATATATTTT. Protein: CASSQDIGTSGNTIYF.